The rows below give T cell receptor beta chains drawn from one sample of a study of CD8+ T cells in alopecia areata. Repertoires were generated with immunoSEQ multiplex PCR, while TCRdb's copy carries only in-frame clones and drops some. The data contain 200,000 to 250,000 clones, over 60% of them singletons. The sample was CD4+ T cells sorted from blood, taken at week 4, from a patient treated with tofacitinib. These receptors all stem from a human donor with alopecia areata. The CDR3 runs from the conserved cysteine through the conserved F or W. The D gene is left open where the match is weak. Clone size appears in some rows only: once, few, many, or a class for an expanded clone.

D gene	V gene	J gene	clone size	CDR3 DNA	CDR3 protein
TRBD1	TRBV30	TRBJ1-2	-	TGTGCCTGGAGTGGACAGGGCTATGGCTACACCTTC	CAWSGQGYGYTF
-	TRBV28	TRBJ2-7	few	TGTGCCAGCTTACACGGAGAGGGGACCTACGAGCAGTACTTC	CASLHGEGTYEQYF
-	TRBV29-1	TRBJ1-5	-	TGCAGCGTTTCCCTCGGAGCGGGGGACACCAATCAGCCCCAGCATTTT	CSVSLGAGDTNQPQHF
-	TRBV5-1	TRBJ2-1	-	TGCGCCAGCAGCTTGGCGGGTTCCCATGAGCAGTTCTTC	CASSLAGSHEQFF
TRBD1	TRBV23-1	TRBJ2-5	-	TGCGCCAGCAGTGGACAGGGGGAAGAGACCCAGTACTTC	CASSGQGEETQYF
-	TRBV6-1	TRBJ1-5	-	TGTGCCAGCAGTGAAGTCCTGGGTCAGCCCCAGCATTTT	CASSEVLGQPQHF
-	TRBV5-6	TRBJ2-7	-	TGTGCCAGCAGCCCCCTGGACACACCCTACGAGCAGTACTTC	CASSPLDTPYEQYF
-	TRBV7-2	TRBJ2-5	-	TGTGCCAGCAGCCGTGGGGCCGGAAACCAAGAGACCCAGTACTTC	CASSRGAGNQETQYF
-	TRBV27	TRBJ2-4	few	TGTGCCAGCAGTTTACGGACTCGTTCCTTC	CASSLRTRSF
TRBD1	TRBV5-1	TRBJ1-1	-	TGCGCCAGCAGCTTGGCACCCCAGGGACAGGGTCAGAGGGCTTTCTTT	CASSLAPQGQGQRAFF
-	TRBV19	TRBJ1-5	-	TGTGCCAGTAGGATACGGGGGGGCCCTAACCAGCCCCAGCATTTT	CASRIRGGPNQPQHF
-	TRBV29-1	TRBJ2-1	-	TGCAGCGTTGAACCCCGAACCTCCTACAATGAGCAGTTCTTC	CSVEPRTSYNEQFF
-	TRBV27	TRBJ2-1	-	TGTGCCAGCGGTTTACGTCGGGGTACCTACAATGAGCAGTTCTTC	CASGLRRGTYNEQFF
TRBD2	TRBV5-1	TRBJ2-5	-	TGCGCCAGCAGCTCCTTTCCCGGGACTAGTCGAGAGACCCAGTACTTC	CASSSFPGTSRETQYF
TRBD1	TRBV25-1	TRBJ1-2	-	TGTGCCAGCAGAAAACCTTTGCGGACAGGCTATGGCTACACCTTC	CASRKPLRTGYGYTF
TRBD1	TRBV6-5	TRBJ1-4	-	TGTGCCAGCACTAACGGACAGGGAGAACTGTTTTTT	CASTNGQGELFF
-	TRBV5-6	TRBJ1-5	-	TGTGCCAGCAGCTTTTTCAGCGGCCAGCCCCAGCATTTT	CASSFFSGQPQHF
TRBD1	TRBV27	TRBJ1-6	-	TGTGCCAGCAGTTTAGTCGGGACAGGGAATTCACCCCTCCACTTT	CASSLVGTGNSPLHF
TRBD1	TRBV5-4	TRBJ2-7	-	TGTGCCAGCAGCTTGCGGTCTGTGGACAGGGCCCTTCACGAGCAGTACTTC	CASSLRSVDRALHEQYF
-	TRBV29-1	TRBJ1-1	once	TGCAGCGGAGGGTGGCAAACTGAAGCTTTCTTT	CSGGWQTEAFF
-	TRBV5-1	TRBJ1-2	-	TGCGCCAGCAGCCCCCTGGACCTGAACTATGGCTACACCTTC	CASSPLDLNYGYTF
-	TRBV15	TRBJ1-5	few	TGTGCCACCAGCAGAGCCGGGGTAGGGGGGGGTCAGCCCCAGCATTTT	CATSRAGVGGGQPQHF
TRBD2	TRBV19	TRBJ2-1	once	TGTGCCAGTAGTATCCGACTAGCGGGGGGGCTGTACAATGAGCAGTTCTTC	CASSIRLAGGLYNEQFF
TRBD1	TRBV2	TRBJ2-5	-	TGTGCCAGCAGCGAGGGACAGCAAGAGACCCAGTACTTC	CASSEGQQETQYF
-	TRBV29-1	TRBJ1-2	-	TGCAGCGTCTCAGACGACAGCCTCTATGGCTACACCTTC	CSVSDDSLYGYTF
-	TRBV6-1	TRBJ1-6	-	TGTGCCAGCTGTCCCAATGGAAATTCACCCCTCCACTTT	CASCPNGNSPLHF
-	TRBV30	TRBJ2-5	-	TGTGCCTGGAGTTCCTCCCCCTTCCAAGAGACCCAGTACTTC	CAWSSSPFQETQYF
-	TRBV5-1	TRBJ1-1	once	TGCGCCAGCAGCTTGTCGCCGACATCCAACACTGAAGCTTTCTTT	CASSLSPTSNTEAFF
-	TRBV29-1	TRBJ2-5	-	TGCAGCCATACTTTTACGCCGGGACCCGAAGAGACCCAGTACTTC	CSHTFTPGPEETQYF
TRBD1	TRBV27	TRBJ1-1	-	TGTGCCAGCAGTTCCGCCGGGACAGGGGGTTGGACTGAAGCTTTCTTT	CASSSAGTGGWTEAFF
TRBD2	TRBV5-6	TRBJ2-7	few	TGTGCCAGCAGCTTTACCGTGCGGGGGGGCAACTCCCCCGAGCAGTACTTC	CASSFTVRGGNSPEQYF
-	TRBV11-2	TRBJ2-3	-	TGTGCCAGCAGCTTGCAGGGATCCACAGATACGCAGTATTTT	CASSLQGSTDTQYF
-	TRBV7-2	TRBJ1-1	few	TGTGCCAGCAGCTTAGGGCCCTCGAGGAACACTGAAGCTTTCTTT	CASSLGPSRNTEAFF
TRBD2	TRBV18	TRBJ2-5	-	TGTGCCAGCTCACCATCGGTAGCGGGCCACCAAGAGACCCAGTACTTC	CASSPSVAGHQETQYF